The clone carrying this TCR beta chain was picked up a small number of times. Its specificity is not known. Clones were read by immunoSEQ multiplex PCR, and TCRdb kept only the in-frame ones, dropping some. The sample has about 1,500,000 clones, around 97% seen once. The data derive from a study of shared clonotypes between healthy human individuals. General observations from the study: In a few donors, about 5% of naive CD4 clonotypes appeared in common.

The origin of this receptor is a man younger than 40 in good health. The sequenced material came from naive CD4+ T cells sorted from blood. Subset here: CD45RA+ positively selected.

CDR3 DNA: TGTGCCAGCAGCCACGGGACAGAAAAGTTGAACAAAGAGACCCAGTACTTC. Translated, it gives CASSHGTEKLNKETQYF. The rearrangement uses TRBV5-4 and TRBJ2-5, with 7 bases identical to TRBD1. The ends lost 4 bases at V and 3 bases at J; junction bases unmatched: 15. CDR1 is SGHNT, CDR2 YYREEE, per germline (reference sequence). This CDR3 contains 17 residues.